The rows below give T cell receptor beta chains drawn from one sample of a study of blood T cell repertoires in COVID-19. Repertoires were generated with immunoSEQ multiplex PCR, while TCRdb's copy carries only in-frame clones and drops some. The sample yields 130,000 to 150,000 clones, roughly 80% seen once. The sample consisted of peripheral blood. The receptor set was obtained from a woman older than 75 with acute or convalescent COVID-19. The conserved cysteine and the conserved F or W are not part of the CDR3 here. Fields, in order: clone size, J gene, CDR3 length, V gene, CDR3 protein. The listing skips clone size in some rows; elsewhere it reads once, few, many or a size class.

>-|TRBJ2-1|15|TRBV19
ASSSFLLAGAPNEQF
>-|TRBJ2-1|18|TRBV9
ASSVVMAQGAPSSYNEQF
>-|TRBJ1-6|11|TRBV3-1/TRBV3-2
ASSLTGGSPLH
>-|TRBJ2-7|12|TRBV6-4
ASSALPGGSEQY
>-|TRBJ1-5|15|TRBV18
ASSPQTGGFFGQPQH
>-|TRBJ1-4|12|TRBV10-3
AISEGQKNEKLF
>-|TRBJ1-1|12|TRBV7-2
ASSLLGGGPEAF
>-|TRBJ1-2|12|TRBV5-5
ASSPGQGDYGYT
>-|TRBJ1-2|12|TRBV4-1
ASSQGLGRYGYT
>-|TRBJ1-5|11|TRBV19
ATRDHSNQPQH
>-|TRBJ2-3|11|TRBV3-1/TRBV3-2
ASSLSSTDTQY
>-|TRBJ1-2|11|TRBV12-3/TRBV12-4
ASSLPGGRGYT
>-|TRBJ1-4|12|TRBV4-2
ASSPPTGGEKLF
>few|TRBJ1-4|11|TRBV2
ASSDGGLKKLF
>once|TRBJ2-1|14|TRBV6-2/TRBV6-3
ASSYWLAGGSDEQF
>-|TRBJ1-2|14|TRBV5-1
ASSFGLRTGGEGYT
>-|TRBJ2-5|14|TRBV24-1
ATSDTRDRGRETQY
>-|TRBJ2-1|14|TRBV12-5
ASGSPGTRTLNEQF
>-|TRBJ1-2|10|TRBV19
ASSIGPLGYT
>-|TRBJ1-2|12|TRBV5-6
ASSLPGMLGGYT
>-|TRBJ1-4|11|TRBV5-1
ASSSTTNEKLF
>-|TRBJ2-2|13|TRBV7-6
ASSFRSGDTGELF
>-|TRBJ1-1|9|TRBV30
ARRLQTEAF
>-|TRBJ1-1|13|TRBV19
ASSIGSGMNTEAF
>once|TRBJ1-6|13|TRBV5-6
ASSPTGTVNSPLH
>-|TRBJ1-2|13|TRBV28
ASSLWGREEYGYT
>-|TRBJ1-1|13|TRBV6-5
ASSYSTGSNTEAF
>-|TRBJ1-2|9|TRBV24-1
ATSVGGTYT
>-|TRBJ1-5|12|TRBV15
ATSKDRGGQPQH
>-|TRBJ1-1|17|TRBV7-9
ASSSFSPRGTGGNTEAF
>-|TRBJ1-4|13|TRBV10-3
AISESRTGFEKLF